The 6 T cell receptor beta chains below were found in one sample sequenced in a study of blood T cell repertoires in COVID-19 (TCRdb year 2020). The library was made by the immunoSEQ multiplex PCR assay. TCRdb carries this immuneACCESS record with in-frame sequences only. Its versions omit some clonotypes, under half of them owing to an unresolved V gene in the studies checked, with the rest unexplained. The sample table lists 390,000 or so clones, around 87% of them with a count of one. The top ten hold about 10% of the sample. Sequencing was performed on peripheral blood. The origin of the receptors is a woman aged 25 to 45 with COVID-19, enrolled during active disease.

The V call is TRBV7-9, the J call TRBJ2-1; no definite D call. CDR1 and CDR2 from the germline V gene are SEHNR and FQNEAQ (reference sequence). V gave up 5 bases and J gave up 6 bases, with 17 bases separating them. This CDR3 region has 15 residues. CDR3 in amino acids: CASSLNPRRGNEQFF. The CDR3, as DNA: TGTGCCAGCAGCCTGAACCCCCGTCGAGGCAATGAGCAGTTCTTC.

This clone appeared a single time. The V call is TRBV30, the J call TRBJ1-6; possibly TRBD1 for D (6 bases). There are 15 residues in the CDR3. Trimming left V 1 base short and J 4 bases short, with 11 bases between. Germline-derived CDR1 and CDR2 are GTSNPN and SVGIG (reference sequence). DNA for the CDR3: TGTGCCTGGAGTGCGACAGGACTTTATAATTCACCCCTCCACTTT. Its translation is CAWSATGLYNSPLHF.

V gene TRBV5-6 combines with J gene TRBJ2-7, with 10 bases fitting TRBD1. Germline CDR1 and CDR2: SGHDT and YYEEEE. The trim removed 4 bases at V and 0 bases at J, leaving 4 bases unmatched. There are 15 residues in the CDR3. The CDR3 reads CASSAGQGSSYEQYF. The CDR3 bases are TGTGCCAGCAGCGCGGGACAGGGGTCCTCCTACGAGCAGTACTTC. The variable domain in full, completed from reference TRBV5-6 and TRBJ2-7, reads DAGVTQSPTHLIKTRGQQVTLRCSPKSGHDTVSWYQQALGQGPQFIFQYYEEEERQRGNFPDRFSGHQFPNYSSELNVNALLLGDSALYLCASSAGQGSSYEQYFGPGTRLTVT.

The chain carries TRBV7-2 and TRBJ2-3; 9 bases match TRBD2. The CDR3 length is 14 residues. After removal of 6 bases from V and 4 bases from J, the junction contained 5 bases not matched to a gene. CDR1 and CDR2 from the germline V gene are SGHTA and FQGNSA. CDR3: CASRKGLAADTQYF. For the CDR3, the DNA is TGTGCCAGCAGGAAGGGACTAGCCGCAGATACGCAGTATTTT.

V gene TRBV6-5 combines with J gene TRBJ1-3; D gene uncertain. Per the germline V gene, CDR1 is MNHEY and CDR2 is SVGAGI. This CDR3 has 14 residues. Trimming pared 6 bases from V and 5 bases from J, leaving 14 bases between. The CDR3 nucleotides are TGTGCCAGCAGGGAGGACGGTTTAAGAAACACCATATATTTT. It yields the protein CASREDGLRNTIYF.

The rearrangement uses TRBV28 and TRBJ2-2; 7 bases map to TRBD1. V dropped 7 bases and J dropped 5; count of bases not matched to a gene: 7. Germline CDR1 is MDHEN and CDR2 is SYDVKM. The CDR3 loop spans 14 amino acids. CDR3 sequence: CASTTGVRTGELFF. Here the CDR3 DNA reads TGTGCCAGCACTACAGGGGTGAGGACCGGGGAGCTGTTTTTT.